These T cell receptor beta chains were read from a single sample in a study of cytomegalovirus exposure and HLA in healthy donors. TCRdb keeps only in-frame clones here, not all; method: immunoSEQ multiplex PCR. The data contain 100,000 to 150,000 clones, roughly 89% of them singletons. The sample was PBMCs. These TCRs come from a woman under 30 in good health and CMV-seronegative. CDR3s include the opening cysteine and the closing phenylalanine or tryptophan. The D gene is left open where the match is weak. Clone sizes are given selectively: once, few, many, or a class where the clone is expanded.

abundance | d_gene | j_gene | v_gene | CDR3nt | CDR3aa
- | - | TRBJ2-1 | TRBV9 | TGTGCCAGCAGCGTAGTAGCGGCCTCCTACAATGAGCAGTTCTTC | CASSVVAASYNEQFF
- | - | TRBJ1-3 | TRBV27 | TGTGCCAGCAGTCGCCCGAGAGACTCTGGAAACACCATATATTTT | CASSRPRDSGNTIYF
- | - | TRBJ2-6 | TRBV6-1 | TGTGCCAGTGAACAGGGTTTCGGGGCCAACGTCCTGACTTTC | CASEQGFGANVLTF
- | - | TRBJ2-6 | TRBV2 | TGTGCCAGCAGGAAGGACAGCTCTGGGGCCAACGTCCTGACTTTC | CASRKDSSGANVLTF
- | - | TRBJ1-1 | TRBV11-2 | TGTGCCAGCAGCCCATGGCAGGGCATGAACACTGAAGCTTTCTTT | CASSPWQGMNTEAFF
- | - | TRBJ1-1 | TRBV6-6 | TGTGCCAGCAGTTACTTTAGGGGGTCGGACACTGAAGCTTTCTTT | CASSYFRGSDTEAFF
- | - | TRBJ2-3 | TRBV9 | TGTGCCAGCAGCGTAGCCCCCGGGAGCACAGATACGCAGTATTTT | CASSVAPGSTDTQYF
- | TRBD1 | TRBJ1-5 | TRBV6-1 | TGTGCCAGCAGGGACAGGACCAATCAGCCCCAGCATTTT | CASRDRTNQPQHF
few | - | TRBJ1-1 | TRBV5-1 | TGCGCCAGCAGCTTGGGACATCAGAACACTGAAGCTTTCTTT | CASSLGHQNTEAFF
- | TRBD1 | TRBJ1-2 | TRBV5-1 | TGCGCCAGCAGCTCGAGCACCACAGGGGACTATGGCTACACCTTC | CASSSSTTGDYGYTF